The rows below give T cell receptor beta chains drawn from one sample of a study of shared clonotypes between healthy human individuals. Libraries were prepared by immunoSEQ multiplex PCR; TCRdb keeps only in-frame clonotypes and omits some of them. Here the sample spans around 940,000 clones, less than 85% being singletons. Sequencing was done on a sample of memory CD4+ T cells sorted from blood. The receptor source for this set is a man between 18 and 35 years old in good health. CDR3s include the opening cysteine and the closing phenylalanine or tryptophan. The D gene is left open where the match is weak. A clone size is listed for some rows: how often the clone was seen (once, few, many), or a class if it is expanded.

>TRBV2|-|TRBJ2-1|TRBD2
CASTPGLAGGYEQFF
TGTGCCAGCACCCCTGGGCTAGCGGGAGGATATGAGCAGTTCTTC
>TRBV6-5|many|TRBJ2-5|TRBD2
CASSLGLGSETQYF
TGTGCCAGCAGCCTGGGACTAGGCAGTGAGACCCAGTACTTC
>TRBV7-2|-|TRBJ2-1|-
CASSRRQDNEQFF
TGTGCCAGCAGTCGCCGACAGGACAATGAGCAGTTCTTC
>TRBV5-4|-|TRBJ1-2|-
CASSPRGAANGYTF
TGTGCCAGCAGCCCGCGTGGCGCGGCCAATGGCTACACCTTC
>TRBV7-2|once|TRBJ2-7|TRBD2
CASRSGSSSYEQYF
TGTGCCAGCAGAAGCGGGAGTAGCTCCTACGAGCAGTACTTC
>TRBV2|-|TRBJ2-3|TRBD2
CASSRGLAGGTDTQYF
TGTGCCAGCAGTCGTGGACTAGCGGGCGGCACAGATACGCAGTATTTT
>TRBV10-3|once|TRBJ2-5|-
CAISDQSGETQYF
TGTGCCATCAGTGACCAGAGCGGGGAGACCCAGTACTTC
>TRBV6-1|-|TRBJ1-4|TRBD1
CASSANTGGDPNEKLFF
TGTGCCAGCAGTGCAAATACAGGGGGCGATCCTAATGAAAAACTGTTTTTT
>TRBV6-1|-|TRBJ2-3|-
CASSQSSSFPDTQYF
TGTGCCAGCAGTCAGAGTTCTAGCTTTCCAGATACGCAGTATTTT
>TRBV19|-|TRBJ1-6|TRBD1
CASSSPTGQGEGSPLHF
TGTGCCAGTAGTAGCCCCACCGGACAGGGGGAGGGTTCACCCCTCCACTTT
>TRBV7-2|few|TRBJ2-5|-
CASSPRAIETQYF
TGTGCCAGCAGCCCGCGCGCGATTGAGACCCAGTACTTC
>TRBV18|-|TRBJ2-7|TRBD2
CASSPFPPSGRAYEQYF
TGTGCCAGCTCACCATTCCCCCCAAGCGGGAGGGCCTACGAGCAGTACTTC
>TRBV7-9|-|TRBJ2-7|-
CASSLDWRDSQYF
TGTGCCAGCAGCTTAGATTGGAGGGACTCGCAGTACTTC
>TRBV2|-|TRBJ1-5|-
CASSLGGVGQPQHF
TGTGCCAGCAGCCTTGGCGGGGTCGGCCAGCCCCAGCATTTT
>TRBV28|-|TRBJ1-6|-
CASSLSGYNNSPLHF
TGTGCCAGCAGTTTAAGCGGATACAATAATTCACCCCTCCACTTT
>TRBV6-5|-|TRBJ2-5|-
CASSLVGGTQYF
TGTGCCAGCAGTCTAGTAGGGGGGACCCAGTACTTC
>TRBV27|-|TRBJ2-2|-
CASSLRKQGTTTGELFF
TGTGCCAGCAGTTTGCGTAAACAGGGCACTACCACCGGGGAGCTGTTTTTT
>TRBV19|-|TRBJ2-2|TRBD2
CASSNRLAGTGELFF
TGTGCCAGTAGCAACAGGCTAGCGGGCACCGGGGAGCTGTTTTTT
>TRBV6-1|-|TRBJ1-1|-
CASSGTQFEAFF
TGTGCCAGCAGTGGGACGCAATTTGAAGCTTTCTTT
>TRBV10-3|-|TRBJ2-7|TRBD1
CAISGTGLNEQYF
TGTGCCATCAGTGGGACAGGGCTCAACGAGCAGTACTTC
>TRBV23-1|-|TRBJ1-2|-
CASSQVSRGNGYTF
TGCGCCAGCAGTCAGGTCTCAAGGGGGAATGGCTACACCTTC
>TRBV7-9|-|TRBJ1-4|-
CASSTARETNEKLFF
TGTGCCAGCAGCACCGCACGAGAAACTAATGAAAAACTGTTTTTT
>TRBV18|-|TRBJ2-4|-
CASSPPGRGNIQYF
TGTGCCAGCTCACCACCGGGCAGGGGAAACATTCAGTACTTC
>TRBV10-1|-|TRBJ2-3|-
CASSEASENTQYF
TGCGCCAGCAGTGAGGCTAGCGAAAATACGCAGTATTTT
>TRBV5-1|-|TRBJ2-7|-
CASSLEEQYF
TGCGCCAGCAGCTTAGAGGAGCAGTACTTC
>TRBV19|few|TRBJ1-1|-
CASRITGTPNTEAFF
TGTGCCAGTAGAATTACCGGGACACCAAACACTGAAGCTTTCTTT
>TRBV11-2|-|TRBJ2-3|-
CASSSWAPRFGTDTQYF
TGTGCCAGCAGCTCATGGGCCCCGAGATTTGGCACAGATACGCAGTATTTT
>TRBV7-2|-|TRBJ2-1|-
CASSSPRDDEQFF
TGTGCCAGCAGCTCCCCCCGCGATGATGAGCAGTTCTTC
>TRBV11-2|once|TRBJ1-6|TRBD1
CASSLEGQGGSPLHF
TGTGCCAGCAGCTTAGAGGGTCAGGGGGGATCACCCCTCCACTTT
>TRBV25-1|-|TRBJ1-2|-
CASSEYEGGNYGYTF
TGTGCCAGCAGTGAATATGAGGGGGGCAACTATGGCTACACCTTC
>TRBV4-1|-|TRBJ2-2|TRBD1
CASSPGDRDTGELFF
TGCGCCAGCAGCCCGGGGGACAGGGACACCGGGGAGCTGTTTTTT
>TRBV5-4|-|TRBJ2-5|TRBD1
CASSSGQGEETQYF
TGTGCCAGCAGCTCGGGACAGGGAGAAGAGACCCAGTACTTC
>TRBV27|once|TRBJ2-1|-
CASSPPGPHGEQFF
TGTGCCAGCAGTCCCCCGGGACCGCACGGTGAGCAGTTCTTC
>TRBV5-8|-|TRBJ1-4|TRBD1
CASSRQGVSEKLFF
TGTGCCAGCAGTCGACAGGGAGTAAGCGAAAAACTGTTTTTT
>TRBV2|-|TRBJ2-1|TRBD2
CASSPSSGSYNEQFF
TGTGCCAGCAGTCCCTCTAGCGGGAGTTACAATGAGCAGTTCTTC
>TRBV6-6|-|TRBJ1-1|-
CASSSGTLNTEAFF
TGTGCCAGCAGTTCCGGGACACTGAACACTGAAGCTTTCTTT
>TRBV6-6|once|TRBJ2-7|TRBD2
CASCSGSEQYF
TGTGCCAGCTGTAGCGGGAGTGAGCAGTACTTC
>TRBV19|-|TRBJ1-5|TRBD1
CASVQGGAYSNQPQHF
TGTGCCAGTGTACAGGGGGGGGCTTATAGCAATCAGCCCCAGCATTTT
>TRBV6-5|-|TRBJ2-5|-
CASSYSPISGETQYF
TGTGCCAGCAGTTACTCGCCAATCTCGGGAGAGACCCAGTACTTC
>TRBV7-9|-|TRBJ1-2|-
CASSSLAGAKSYGYTF
TGTGCCAGCAGCAGCTTGGCGGGGGCGAAATCCTATGGCTACACCTTC
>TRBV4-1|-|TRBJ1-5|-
CASSLSLTGLQPQHF
TGCGCCAGCAGCCTCTCCCTGACCGGTCTCCAGCCCCAGCATTTT
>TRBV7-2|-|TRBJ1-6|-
CASSQDRGRNSPLHF
TGCGCCAGCAGCCAAGATCGGGGCAGGAATTCACCCCTCCACTTT